Presented here are 5 T cell receptor beta chains from one specimen sequenced in a study of T cell repertoires in ileal Crohn's disease. The protocol was immunoSEQ multiplex PCR, while the TCRdb copy is restricted to in-frame clones and leaves out a portion. Found here are 25,000 to 30,000 clones, about 80% of them singletons; the top ten hold around 17%. Sequenced sample: ileal tissue. The receptors originated from an adult with Crohn's disease.

In this sample, this clone turned up once. CDR3 in amino acids: CASSLAQGDTGELFF. The CDR3 bases are TGTGCCAGCAGCTTAGCACAGGGGGACACCGGGGAGCTGTTTTTT. V gene TRBV7-8 combines with J gene TRBJ2-2, with TRBD1 identical over 8 bases. The V gene's germline CDR1 is SGHVS and CDR2 FQNEAQ. This CDR3 contains 15 residues. J gave up 3 bases and V 0 bases, and 0 bases lay outside the gene matches.

This chain links TRBV14 with TRBJ1-1; perhaps TRBD1 as D (5 bases). Germline lookup yields CDR1 SGHDN and CDR2 FVKESK. Trimming took off 3 bases at V and 6 bases at J, with 11 bases between the two ends. The CDR3 totals 13 residues. DNA for the CDR3: TGTGCCAGCAGCCAGTGGGGAGGGGCTGAAGCTTTCTTT. Translation gives CASSQWGGAEAFF. Together with reference TRBV14 and TRBJ1-1, the CDR3 gives the full variable domain: EAGVTQFPSHSVIEKGQTVTLRCDPISGHDNLYWYRRVMGKEIKFLLHFVKESKQDESGMPNNRFLAERTGGTYSTLKVQPAELEDSGVYFCASSQWGGAEAFFGQGTRLTVV.

This clone was seen only once. Its ends do not fully match the called genes, so a read error is possible. The chain joins TRBV5-1 to TRBJ2-7; no firm D call. Germline CDR1 and CDR2: SGHRS and YFSETQ. The CDR3 spans 13 residues. In DNA form, the CDR3 reads TGCGCCAGCAGCTTGGGGTGGTCCGATACTCCCCACTTC. Its translation is CASSLGWSDTPHF.

The V gene is TRBV27, the J gene TRBJ2-6; D is undetermined. The CDR3 covers 15 residues. Germline V CDR1 and CDR2: MNHEY, SMNVEV (reference sequence). Trimming removed 2 bases at V and 0 bases at J, with 5 bases between. The chain's CDR3 is CASSLIASGANVLTF. The CDR3, as DNA: TGTGCCAGCAGTTTAATAGCCTCTGGGGCCAACGTCCTGACTTTC.

This chain connects TRBV14 to TRBJ1-3, with D tentatively TRBD1 (6 bases). Germline-derived CDR1 and CDR2 are SGHDN and FVKESK. This CDR3 comprises 17 residues. V shed 2 bases and J shed 4 bases, with 18 bases lying between them. CDR3: CASSQRTPGQKGNTIYF. For the CDR3, the DNA is TGTGCCAGCAGCCAACGGACTCCGGGACAAAAAGGAAACACCATATATTTT.